The 19 T cell receptor beta chains below were found in one sample sequenced in a study of human T cells and chemical hapten exposure. TCRdb reprocessed the RACE reads with MiXCR, giving one entry per CDR3 protein. This table holds 75,000 to 80,000 distinct CDR3 sequences, 8.6% found once. The time point denotes: healthy volunteer bleed at 6 weeks. Researchers extracted total RNA from unfractionated whole blood. Sequencing was performed on whole blood. The source of these receptors is a female donor in good health. Some clones in this sample may be carry-over from other donors' samples.

J is TRBJ1-1 and V is TRBV27; D remains ambiguous. V was pared by 1 base and J by 4 bases, with 7 bases between. CDR3 length: 13 residues. The germline V gene has CDR1 MNHEY and CDR2 SMNVEV (reference sequence). The CDR3 sequence: CASSLWSGTEAFF. CDR3 coding DNA: TGTGCCAGCAGTTTATGGTCGGGCACTGAAGCTTTCTTT.

The chain joins TRBV6-1 to TRBJ2-7, with a tentative D call TRBD2 (6 bases). CDR1 and CDR2 (germline): MNHNS, SASEGT. The CDR3 has 13 amino acids. The V end lost 3 bases, the J end lost 5 bases, and 11 bases lay between the germline ends. This CDR3 reads CASSERGMDEQYF. In DNA form, the CDR3 reads TGTGCCAGCAGTGAGCGGGGCATGGACGAGCAGTACTTC.

In DNA form, the CDR3 reads TGTGCCAGCAAGACGACAGGGCGCACTGAAGCTTTCTTT. Its translation is CASKTTGRTEAFF. The chain carries TRBV2 and TRBJ1-1, with 7 bases that match TRBD1. V was pared by 7 bases and J by 4 bases, with 6 bases of the junction left unmatched. Germline CDR1 and CDR2: SNHLY and FYNNEI. The CDR3 has 13 amino acids.

This clonotype was seen a handful of times. The chain is built from TRBV7-2 and TRBJ2-7; 11 nucleotides match TRBD1. In germline, CDR1 is SGHTA, CDR2 FQGNSA. The V segment lost 5 bases and the J segment 6 bases; nucleotides outside the gene matches: 3. The CDR3 has 13 residues. This CDR3 is CASSRDRGFEQYF. For the CDR3, the DNA is TGTGCCAGCAGCAGGGACAGGGGGTTCGAGCAGTACTTC.

This clonotype was detected ten times or more. Germline is not matched at one junction end, which may reflect a read error. The chain has TRBV5-8 and TRBJ1-1; D unresolved. This CDR3 is built from 13 residues. Germline V CDR1 and CDR2: SGHTS, YDEGEE. DNA for the CDR3: TGTGCCAGCAGTTTGGACCAGAACACTGAAGCTTTCTTT. Protein sequence: CASSLDQNTEAFF.

Only a few counts were recorded for this clonotype. The V gene is TRBV6-2 or TRBV6-3, the J gene TRBJ2-3, with no clear D. CDR3 size: 17 residues. Trimming took 8 bases from V and 0 from J, leaving 21 bases between them. Germline values: CDR1 MNHEY, CDR2 SVGEGT. The CDR3 loop is CASHESPWASSTDTQYF. The CDR3, as DNA: TGTGCCAGCCATGAGTCTCCGTGGGCAAGTAGCACAGATACGCAGTATTTT.

This clonotype showed up many times. The chain is built from TRBV6-5 and TRBJ1-2; 9 bases are shared with TRBD1. The CDR3 length is 14 residues. Per germline, CDR1 MNHEY and CDR2 SVGAGI. The V segment lost 6 bases and the J segment 2 bases; nucleotides outside the gene matches: 4. This chain's CDR3 is CASRRTGANYGYTF. The CDR3 region has the DNA TGTGCCAGCAGGCGGACAGGGGCCAACTATGGCTACACCTTC.

A remark on this clonotype: A read error may be the cause here, since a much bigger clone is one base away. The chain links TRBV12-3 or TRBV12-4 to TRBJ1-1; a weak D match, TRBD1 (5 bases). V lost 6 bases and J lost 1, with 18 bases in between. The CDR3 spans 16 residues. CDR3 protein: CASSQLPGTGNTEAFF. DNA of the CDR3: TGTGCCAGCAGCCAACTCCCCGGGACGGGGAACACTGAAGCTTTCTTT.

This clonotype was seen a few times. The chain carries TRBV7-2 and TRBJ1-1; tentatively, D is TRBD1 (5 bases). The ends were cut back, 1 base at V and 8 bases at J, with 11 bases in the middle. The CDR3 extends over 13 amino acids. Germline V CDR1 and CDR2: SGHTA, FQGNSA. The CDR3 loop reads CASSLDAGTEAFF. In DNA form, the CDR3 reads TGTGCCAGCAGCTTAGATGCGGGGACGGAAGCTTTCTTT.

This clonotype came up a few times. J is TRBJ2-1 and V is TRBV6-2 or TRBV6-3; 7 bases map to TRBD2. The CDR3 is 16 amino acids. The V and J ends lost 5 bases and 0 bases, in that order; junction bases with no gene match: 7. Germline loops: CDR1 MNHEY, CDR2 SVGEGT. Here the CDR3 DNA reads TGTGCCAGCAGTCGGCTCGGGGGGAGCTCCTACAATGAGCAGTTCTTC. It yields the protein CASSRLGGSSYNEQFF.

Ten or more counts support this clonotype. The chain has TRBV6-5 and TRBJ2-5, with TRBD2 matching over 8 bases. The length of the CDR3 is 16 residues. J lost 5 bases, V lost 2 bases, and 10 bases had no gene match. The germline CDR1 and CDR2 sequences are MNHEY and SVGAGI. For the CDR3, the DNA is TGTGCCAGCAGTTACCCGGATACTAGCGGCAAGGAGACCCAGTACTTC. It codes for CASSYPDTSGKETQYF.

This clonotype was detected ten times or more. The chain has TRBV7-9 and TRBJ1-1; D may be TRBD1 (6 bases). Germline V gives CDR1 SEHNR, CDR2 FQNEAQ (reference sequence). CDR3 length equals 14 residues. Between the trimmed V and J ends, which lost 2 bases and 3 bases, there was a span of 10 bases. The DNA of the CDR3 is TGTGCCAGCAGCTTATCCGGACAGTACACTGAAGCTTTCTTT. Protein product: CASSLSGQYTEAFF.

This clonotype occurred many times. The chain uses TRBV29-1 and TRBJ1-3; D is unclear. The V and J ends lost 0 bases and 2 bases respectively, with 11 bases between them. The germline V gene encodes CDR1 SQVTM and CDR2 ANQGSEA. This CDR3 has 15 residues. CDR3 amino acids: CSVEDLGNTGNTIYF. The CDR3 bases are TGCAGCGTTGAAGATCTGGGTAACACTGGAAACACCATATATTTT.

This clonotype was observed a handful of times. The J gene is TRBJ1-5, the V gene TRBV28; D call uncertain. This CDR3 is built from 14 residues. Trimming removed 3 bases from V and 7 bases from J, with 13 bases in between. Germline V CDR1 and CDR2: MDHEN, SYDVKM. The CDR3 loop is CASSFRPFGQPQHF. The CDR3 bases are TGTGCCAGCAGTTTTCGGCCCTTTGGCCAGCCCCAGCATTTT.

V usage is TRBV4-3 and J usage is TRBJ2-6, with 10 bases aligning to TRBD2. J gave up 0 bases and V 4 bases, and 18 bases lay outside the gene matches. The germline gives CDR1 LGHNA, CDR2 YSLEER. The length of the CDR3 is 22 residues. The CDR3 DNA follows: TGCGCCAGCAGCCGATACACCGGACTAGCGGCTTATTTGAACTCTGGGGCCAACGTCCTGACTTTC. Its translation: CASSRYTGLAAYLNSGANVLTF.

Many counts were recorded for this clonotype. The chain has TRBV5-6 and TRBJ1-3; D is unclear. The CDR3 is 16 residues long. V was shortened by 0 bases and J by 4 bases, with 14 bases between the two germline ends. The V gene's germline CDR1 is SGHDT and CDR2 YYEEEE. The CDR3 region is CASSLGAGIGGNTIYF. For the CDR3, the DNA is TGTGCCAGCAGCTTGGGAGCAGGCATCGGCGGAAACACCATATATTTT.

This clonotype was observed at least ten times. The chain recombines TRBV6-1 with TRBJ2-7; D not resolved. V was shortened by 0 bases and J by 6 bases, with 9 bases between the two germline ends. CDR1 is MNHNS and CDR2 is SASEGT in the germline V gene. The CDR3 is 13 residues long. The DNA of the CDR3 is TGTGCCAGCAGTGAAGCTTCGGGTGCCGAGCAGTACTTC. Translation gives CASSEASGAEQYF.

The chain has TRBV19 and TRBJ1-1, with D perhaps TRBD1 (5 bases). V was shortened by 7 bases and J by 10 bases, with 13 bases between the two germline ends. The CDR3 has 11 residues. Germline CDR1 and CDR2: LNHDA and SQIVND (reference sequence). CDR3 in amino acids: CASTGAPGAFF. Here the CDR3 DNA reads TGTGCCAGTACCGGGGCGCCTGGAGCTTTCTTT.

In its sample, this clonotype was seen a few times. The V call is TRBV5-4, the J call TRBJ2-2; D unclear. CDR3 length: 14 amino acids. CDR1 SGHNT and CDR2 YYREEE come from the germline V gene (reference sequence). Between the trimmed V and J ends, which lost 5 bases and 5 bases, there was a span of 13 bases. In DNA, the CDR3 is TGTGCCAGCAGAGTAGAGTTGATAACCGGGGAGCTGTTTTTT. It is translated as CASRVELITGELFF.